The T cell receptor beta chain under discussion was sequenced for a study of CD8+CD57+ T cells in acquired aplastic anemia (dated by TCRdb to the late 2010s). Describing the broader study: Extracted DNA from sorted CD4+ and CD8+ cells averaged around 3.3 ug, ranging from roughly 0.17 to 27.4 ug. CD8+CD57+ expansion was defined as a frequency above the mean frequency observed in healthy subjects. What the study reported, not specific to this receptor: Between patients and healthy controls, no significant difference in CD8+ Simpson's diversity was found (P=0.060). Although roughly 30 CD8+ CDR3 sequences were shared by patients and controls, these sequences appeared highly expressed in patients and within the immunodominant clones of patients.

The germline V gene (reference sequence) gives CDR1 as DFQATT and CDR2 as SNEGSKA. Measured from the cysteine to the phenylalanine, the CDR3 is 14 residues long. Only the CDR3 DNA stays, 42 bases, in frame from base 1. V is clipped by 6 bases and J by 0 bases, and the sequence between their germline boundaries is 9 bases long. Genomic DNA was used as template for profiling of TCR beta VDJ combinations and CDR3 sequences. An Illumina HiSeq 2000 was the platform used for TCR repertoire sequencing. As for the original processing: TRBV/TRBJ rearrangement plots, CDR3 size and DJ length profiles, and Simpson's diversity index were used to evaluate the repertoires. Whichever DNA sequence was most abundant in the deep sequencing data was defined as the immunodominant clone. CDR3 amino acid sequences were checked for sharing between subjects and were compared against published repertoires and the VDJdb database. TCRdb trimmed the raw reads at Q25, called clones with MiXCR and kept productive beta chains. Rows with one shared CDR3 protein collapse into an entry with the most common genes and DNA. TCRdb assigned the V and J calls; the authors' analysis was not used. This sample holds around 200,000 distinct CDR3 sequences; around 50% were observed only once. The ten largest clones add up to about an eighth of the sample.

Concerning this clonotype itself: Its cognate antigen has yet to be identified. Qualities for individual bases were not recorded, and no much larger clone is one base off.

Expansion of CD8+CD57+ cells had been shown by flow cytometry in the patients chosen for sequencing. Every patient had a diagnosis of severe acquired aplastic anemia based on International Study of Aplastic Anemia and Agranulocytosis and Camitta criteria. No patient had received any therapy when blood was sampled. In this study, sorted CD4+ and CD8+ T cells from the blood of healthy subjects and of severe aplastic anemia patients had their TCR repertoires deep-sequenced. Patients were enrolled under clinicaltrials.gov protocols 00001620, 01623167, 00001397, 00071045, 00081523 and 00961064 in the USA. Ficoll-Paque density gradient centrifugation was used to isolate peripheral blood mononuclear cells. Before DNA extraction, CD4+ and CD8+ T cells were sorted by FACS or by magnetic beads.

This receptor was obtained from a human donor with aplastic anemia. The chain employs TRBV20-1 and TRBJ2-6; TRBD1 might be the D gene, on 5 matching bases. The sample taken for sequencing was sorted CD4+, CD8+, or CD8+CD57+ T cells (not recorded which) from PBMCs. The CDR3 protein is CSAPDSSGANVLTF. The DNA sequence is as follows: TGCAGTGCACCTGACAGCTCTGGGGCCAACGTCCTGACTTTC.